One and the same sample provided the 22 T cell receptor beta chains below, sequenced in a study of T-cell reconstitution after alpha-beta-depleted transplantation in children. The library targeted TCRbeta and was prepared with unique molecular identifiers. TCRdb reanalysed the PCR reads using MiXCR and keeps one entry per CDR3 protein. This sample has fewer than 550,000 distinct CDR3 sequences, with 11% found just once. The input for sequencing was PBMCs from the stem cell graft donor, taken from the stem cell graft. All receptors derive from a human donor who donated a stem cell graft to a child with acute myeloid leukemia.

This clonotype was picked up many times. This chain connects TRBV7-2 to TRBJ2-3, with a weak D call TRBD2 (6 bases). CDR1 and CDR2 (germline): SGHTA, FQGNSA. The CDR3 contains 15 residues. V dropped 5 bases and J dropped 2 bases, with 14 bases sitting between them. The CDR3 protein is CASSPSSAYTDTQYF. The CDR3, as DNA: TGTGCCAGCAGCCCTTCTAGCGCCTACACAGATACGCAGTATTTT.

This clonotype was seen a handful of times. V usage is TRBV10-3 and J usage is TRBJ1-5, with unresolved D. This CDR3 has 15 amino acids. Between the trimmed V and J ends, which lost 0 bases and 3 bases, there was a span of 9 bases. Germline-derived CDR1 and CDR2 are ENHRY and SYGVKD. In nucleotides, the CDR3 is TGTGCCATCAGTGAGTCGGAAAGTATCAATCAGCCCCAGCATTTT. This sequence encodes CAISESESINQPQHF.

The V call is TRBV7-2, the J call TRBJ2-1, with 7 nucleotides matching TRBD2. Germline CDR1 SGHTA, CDR2 FQGNSA. After removal of 2 bases from V and 7 bases from J, the junction contained 11 bases not matched to a gene. This CDR3 contains 16 residues. The CDR3 protein is CASSLKRLAFWNEQFF. CDR3 coding DNA: TGTGCCAGCAGCTTAAAGAGACTAGCTTTTTGGAATGAGCAGTTCTTC.

The chain combines TRBV6-5 with TRBJ2-7, with TRBD2 matching 10 bases. The V and J ends lost 4 bases and 3 bases, in that order; junction bases with no gene match: 3. The CDR3 is 14 residues long. CDR1 is MNHEY, CDR2 SVGAGI, per germline. In nucleotides, the CDR3 is TGTGCCAGCAGTTTAGCGGGAGGATTCTACGAGCAGTACTTC. This translates into CASSLAGGFYEQYF.

This rearrangement joins TRBV2 to TRBJ2-1, with 9 bases that match TRBD2. The J segment lost 3 bases and the V segment lost 5 bases, leaving 8 bases of the junction unmatched. In germline, CDR1 is SNHLY, CDR2 FYNNEI. The CDR3 contains 16 residues. The CDR3, as DNA: TGTGCCAGCAGTCCTGAAGCGGGGGGCCACTACAATGAGCAGTTCTTC. Protein: CASSPEAGGHYNEQFF.

The CDR3 reads CASSIRRTMKDTEAFF. The CDR3 region has the DNA TGTGCCAGTAGTATTCGGCGGACTATGAAGGACACTGAAGCTTTCTTT. This chain links TRBV19 with TRBJ1-1; D remains ambiguous. This CDR3 region has 16 residues. Between the trimmed V and J ends, which lost 3 bases and 3 bases, there was a span of 17 bases. CDR1 is LNHDA and CDR2 is SQIVND in the germline V gene (reference sequence). Supplemented by reference TRBV19 and TRBJ1-1, the full variable domain reads DGGITQSPKYLFRKEGQNVTLSCEQNLNHDAMYWYRQDPGQGLRLIYYSQIVNDFQKGDIAEGYSVSREKKESFPLTVTSAQKNPTAFYLCASSIRRTMKDTEAFFGQGTRLTVV.

In this sample, this clonotype turned up a few times. This rearrangement joins TRBV10-3 to TRBJ2-3, with TRBD1 identical over 12 bases. This CDR3 contains 15 residues. CDR1 and CDR2 from the germline V gene are ENHRY and SYGVKD. J lost 7 bases, V lost 6 bases, and 8 bases had no gene match. CDR3 DNA: TGTGCCATCAGAACCGGGACAGGGGGCGCGAATACGCAGTATTTT. It translates to CAIRTGTGGANTQYF.

At least ten counts were recorded for this clonotype. The V call is TRBV29-1, the J call TRBJ2-1, with 9 bases lining up with TRBD1. Germline V gene lookup returns CDR1 SQVTM and CDR2 ANQGSEA. This CDR3 has 15 amino acids. With 5 bases clipped from V and 5 bases from J, the junction kept 10 bases outside the gene matches. This CDR3 is CSVHSGTGINNEQFF. CDR3 coding DNA: TGCAGCGTTCACTCCGGGACAGGGATCAACAATGAGCAGTTCTTC.

This clonotype was seen a handful of times. This sequence joins TRBV5-5 and TRBJ1-5; D unclear. CDR3 size: 14 residues. CDR1 and CDR2 from the germline V gene are SGHKS and YYEKEE (reference sequence). Trimming removed 2 bases at V and 8 bases at J, with 14 bases between. CDR3 protein: CASSFSMPGKPQHF. Here the CDR3 DNA reads TGTGCCAGCAGCTTTTCGATGCCGGGAAAGCCCCAGCATTTT.

The rearrangement uses TRBV6-4 and TRBJ1-5, with unresolved D. V was cut by 9 bases and J by 4 bases, with 19 bases left in between. The length of the CDR3 is 15 residues. Germline loops: CDR1 MRHNA, CDR2 SNTAGT. In DNA, the CDR3 is TGTGCCAGGTATCTGGTACACGGAAGGAATCAGCCCCAGCATTTT. Encoded protein: CARYLVHGRNQPQHF.

The genes are TRBV9 and TRBJ2-2; the D is unclear. Trimming removed 3 bases from V and 6 bases from J, with 12 bases in between. Per the germline V gene, CDR1 is SGDLS and CDR2 is YYNGEE. CDR3 size: 14 residues. The CDR3 nucleotides are TGTGCCAGCAGCGGGGCTAATAGAGCCGGGGAGCTGTTTTTT. Translating gives CASSGANRAGELFF.

V gene TRBV27 combines with J gene TRBJ2-6; 10 bases align to TRBD2. V lost 6 bases, J lost 11 bases, and 4 bases stayed unmatched. This CDR3 comprises 13 residues. The germline V gene encodes CDR1 MNHEY and CDR2 SMNVEV (reference sequence). CDR3 in amino acids: CASSPGLAYVLTF. The CDR3 region has the DNA TGTGCCAGCAGCCCGGGACTAGCGTACGTCCTGACTTTC.

The CDR3 region has the DNA TGCGCCAGCAGCCTATTGCCCCCTGGGGAGACCCAGTACTTC. It yields the protein CASSLLPPGETQYF. The rearrangement uses TRBV5-1 and TRBJ2-5, with D hard to call. Deletions cut 4 bases from V and 5 bases from J, with 15 bases between. This CDR3 has 14 amino acids. The germline gives CDR1 SGHRS, CDR2 YFSETQ.

A remark on this clonotype: At one boundary the junction diverges from the germline segment, which might be a read error. The chain has TRBV2 and TRBJ2-3, with 9 bases identical to TRBD2. This CDR3 region has 14 residues. Germline V lookup: CDR1 SNHLY, CDR2 FYNNEI. The CDR3 DNA follows: TGTGCCAGCGGGCGGGAGGGCTGGACAGATATGCAGTATTTT. This gives the protein CASGREGWTDMQYF.

CDR3 in amino acids: CASSYTGGDTEAFF. The CDR3 DNA reads TGTGCCAGCAGCTATACAGGGGGCGACACTGAAGCTTTCTTT. The V and J genes are TRBV3-1 and TRBJ1-1; 9 bases match TRBD1. J lost 3 bases, V lost 5 bases, and 4 bases had no gene match. The CDR3 is 14 residues long. Germline loops: CDR1 LGHDT, CDR2 YNNKEL (reference sequence).

This clonotype was picked up a small number of times. V gene TRBV11-1 combines with J gene TRBJ1-1; no firm D call. Trimming shortened V by 3 bases and J by 6 bases, and 11 bases separated the two germline ends. From germline, CDR1 is SGHAT and CDR2 FQDESV (reference sequence). The CDR3 spans 13 residues. CDR3 DNA: TGTGCCAGCAGCTTCTGGGGAGGCGCTGAAGCTTTCTTT. Protein product: CASSFWGGAEAFF.

This clonotype was counted only a few times. The rearrangement joins TRBV29-1 to TRBJ2-1; D not certain. Trimming removed 0 bases from V and 2 bases from J, with 14 bases in between. The germline V gene encodes CDR1 SQVTM and CDR2 ANQGSEA. This CDR3 comprises 16 residues. The CDR3 bases are TGCAGCGTTGAAGATCACAAGGAGTACCCCTACAATGAGCAGTTCTTC. Protein: CSVEDHKEYPYNEQFF.

This rearrangement joins TRBV7-8 to TRBJ1-6; D ambiguous. This CDR3 region has 13 residues. Trimming took 8 bases from V and 2 from J, leaving 7 bases between them. The germline CDR1 and CDR2 sequences are SGHVS and FQNEAQ. This chain's CDR3 is CASRGTYNSPLHF. CDR3 nucleotide sequence: TGTGCCAGCCGCGGGACCTATAATTCACCCCTCCACTTT.

This clonotype was seen more than once but under ten times. J is TRBJ1-1 and V is TRBV12-3 or TRBV12-4, with no clear D. Deletions cut 8 bases from V and 4 bases from J, with 11 bases between. The CDR3 loop spans 12 amino acids. The CDR3 coding sequence is TGTGCCAGCCGTGGGGTCAGCACTGAAGCTTTCTTT. Its protein is CASRGVSTEAFF.

This clonotype was seen a handful of times. V usage is TRBV25-1 and J usage is TRBJ2-7, with TRBD2 matching over 12 bases. CDR3 length: 16 residues. Looked up from germline, CDR1 is MGHDK and CDR2 is SYGVNS. With 5 bases clipped from V and 1 base from J, the junction kept 6 bases outside the gene matches. DNA of the CDR3: TGTGCCAGCAGTACATCAACTAGCGGGGGGTCCTACGAGCAGTACTTC. Translated, it gives CASSTSTSGGSYEQYF.

This clonotype has ten or more counts. The gene calls are TRBV20-1 and TRBJ2-2; D remains ambiguous. The germline V gene encodes CDR1 DFQATT and CDR2 SNEGSKA (reference sequence). The CDR3 spans 13 residues. V lost 3 bases and J lost 6, with 11 bases in between. The CDR3 nucleotides are TGCAGTGCTAGGGCTAGAAACCCCGGGGAGCTGTTTTTT. This encodes CSARARNPGELFF.

Many counts were recorded for this clonotype. The chain employs TRBV10-3 and TRBJ1-2; D uncertain. V was pared by 10 bases and J by 6 bases, with 9 bases between. The V gene's germline CDR1 is ENHRY and CDR2 SYGVKD. This CDR3 is 10 amino acids long. CDR3 protein: CASWRDGYTF. As DNA, the CDR3 is TGTGCCAGTTGGAGGGATGGCTACACCTTC.